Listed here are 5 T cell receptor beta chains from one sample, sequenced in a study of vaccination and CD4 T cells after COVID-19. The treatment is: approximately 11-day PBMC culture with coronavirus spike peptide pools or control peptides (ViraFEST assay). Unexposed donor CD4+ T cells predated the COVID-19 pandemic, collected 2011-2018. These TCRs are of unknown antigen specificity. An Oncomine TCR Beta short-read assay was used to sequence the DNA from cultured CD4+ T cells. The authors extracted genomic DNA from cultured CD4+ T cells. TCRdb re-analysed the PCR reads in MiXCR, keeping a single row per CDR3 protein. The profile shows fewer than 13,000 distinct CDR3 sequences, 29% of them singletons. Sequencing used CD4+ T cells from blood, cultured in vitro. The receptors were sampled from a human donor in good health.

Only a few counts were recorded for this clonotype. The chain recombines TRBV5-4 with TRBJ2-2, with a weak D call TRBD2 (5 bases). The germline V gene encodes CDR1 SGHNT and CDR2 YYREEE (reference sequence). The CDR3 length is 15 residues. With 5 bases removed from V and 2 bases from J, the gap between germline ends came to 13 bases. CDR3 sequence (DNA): TGTGCCAGCAGTACGGACTTCTCTAACACCGGGGAGCTGTTTTTT. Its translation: CASSTDFSNTGELFF.

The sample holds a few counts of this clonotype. CDR3 region: CASSPGGGPYYGYTF. The CDR3 nucleotides are TGTGCCAGCAGCCCAGGAGGAGGGCCTTACTATGGCTACACCTTC. The V call is TRBV25-1, the J call TRBJ1-2; D unclear. V was shortened by 6 bases and J by 3 bases, with 17 bases between the two germline ends. The CDR3 loop spans 15 amino acids. Germline V gene lookup returns CDR1 MGHDK and CDR2 SYGVNS.

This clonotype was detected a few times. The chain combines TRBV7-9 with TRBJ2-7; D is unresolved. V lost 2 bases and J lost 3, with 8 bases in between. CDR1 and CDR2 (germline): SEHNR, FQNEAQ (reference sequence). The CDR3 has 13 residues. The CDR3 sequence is CASSLSPVYEQYF. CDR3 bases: TGTGCCAGCAGCTTAAGTCCAGTCTACGAGCAGTACTTC.

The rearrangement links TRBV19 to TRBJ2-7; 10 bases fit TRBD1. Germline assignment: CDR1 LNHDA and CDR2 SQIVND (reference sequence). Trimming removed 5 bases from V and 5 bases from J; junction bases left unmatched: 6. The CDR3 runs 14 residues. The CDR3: CASSLGTGVDEQYF. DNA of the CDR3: TGTGCCAGTAGTCTCGGGACAGGGGTGGACGAGCAGTACTTC.

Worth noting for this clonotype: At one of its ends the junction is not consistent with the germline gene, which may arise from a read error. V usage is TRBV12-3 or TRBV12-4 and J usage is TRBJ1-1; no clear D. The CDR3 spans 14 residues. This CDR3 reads CASSLAVGNAEAFF. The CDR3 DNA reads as TGTGCCAGCAGTTTAGCAGTGGGGAACGCTGAAGCTTTCTTT.